This T cell receptor beta chain was recorded in a study of cytomegalovirus exposure and HLA in healthy donors. Study context: HLA-typed donors contributed around 85 million unique TCRs, which were held in an early data release.

The PCR had 60 Vbeta and 13 Jbeta primers. Repertoires were generated with immunoSEQ multiplex PCR, while TCRdb's copy carries only in-frame clones and drops some. The sample records fewer than 250,000 clones, roughly 79% being singletons. Sequencing was carried out using PBMCs. The sequence was collected from a male donor in good health and CMV-seronegative.

CDR3 nucleotide sequence: TGTGCCAGCAGTGCCGGGACTACCCCCCAAGAGACCCAGTACTTC. Translated: CASSAGTTPQETQYF. J is TRBJ2-5 and V is TRBV28, with 7 bases lining up with TRBD2. This CDR3 has 15 residues. Germline loops: CDR1 MDHEN, CDR2 SYDVKM. V was clipped by 5 bases and J by 1 base; unmatched bases: 7.